The 21 T cell receptor beta chains given below trace back to one sample, sequenced in a study of T-cell memory formation after mild COVID-19. Each CDR3 protein is one row after TCRdb ran MiXCR on the 5' RACE reads. The sample holds 85,000 to 120,000 distinct CDR3 sequences; around 12% are singletons and the top ten take around 30%. The sequenced sample consisted of PBMCs or a T cell subset sorted from them (not recorded which). The receptors stem from an adult woman who had mild COVID-19 (a few samples of this study predate the infection). Cell type and time point are not known.

This clonotype has at least ten counts. One junction end does not reproduce the germline sequence, and a read error may be involved. The DNA of the CDR3 is TGTGCCAGCAGTCACTCCGGGACTCTACTCTATAGCACAGATACGCAGTATTTT. Translated: CASSHSGTLLYSTDTQYF. The chain carries TRBV6-2 or TRBV6-3 and TRBJ2-3, with D perhaps matching TRBD2 (6 bases). From germline, CDR1 is MNHEY and CDR2 SVGEGT. The CDR3 is 18 residues long.

The rearrangement joins TRBV19 to TRBJ1-1, with a weak D call TRBD1 (5 bases). Germline lookup yields CDR1 LNHDA and CDR2 SQIVND (reference sequence). The CDR3 runs 15 residues. Trimming removed 10 bases at V and 3 bases at J, with 21 bases between. For the CDR3, the DNA is TGTGCCACCAAAACCCTGGGGCAGTTTCACACTGAAGCTTTCTTT. Residues: CATKTLGQFHTEAFF.

This clonotype was recorded many times. This chain links TRBV9 with TRBJ2-2; tentatively, D is TRBD1 (5 bases). The germline gives CDR1 SGDLS, CDR2 YYNGEE. The CDR3 has 15 amino acids. The germline V and J ends were trimmed by 3 bases and 1 base, with 10 bases remaining between them. The CDR3 sequence is CASSARTGNTGELFF. The CDR3, as DNA: TGTGCCAGCAGCGCCCGTACAGGGAACACCGGGGAGCTGTTTTTT.

This clonotype was counted ten times or more. The chain couples TRBV5-4 to TRBJ2-3, with 10 positions matching TRBD1. Germline CDR1 and CDR2: SGHNT and YYREEE (reference sequence). This CDR3 spans 16 amino acids. The V segment lost 3 bases and the J segment 5 bases; nucleotides outside the gene matches: 9. CDR3 region: CASSSWTGGARDTQYF. The CDR3 nucleotides read TGTGCCAGCAGCTCCTGGACAGGGGGAGCGAGAGATACGCAGTATTTT.

This clonotype was found many times. The CDR3 region has the DNA TGTGCCAGCAGCCCGACTCTACGAGAACAGTACTTC. Encoded protein: CASSPTLREQYF. The chain is built from TRBV11-2 and TRBJ2-7, with D uncertain. CDR3 length: 12 amino acids. In germline, CDR1 is SGHAT, CDR2 FQNNGV. V was cut by 5 bases and J by 10 bases, with 15 bases left in between. Based on the CDR3 plus reference TRBV11-2 and TRBJ2-7, the full variable domain is EAGVAQSPRYKIIEKRQSVAFWCNPISGHATLYWYQQILGQGPKLLIQFQNNGVVDDSQLPKDRFSAERLKGVDSTLKIQPAKLEDSAVYLCASSPTLREQYFGPGTRLTVT.

This clonotype was counted at least ten times. V usage is TRBV7-6 and J usage is TRBJ2-1, with 9 bases identical to TRBD1. Germline V gives CDR1 SGHVS, CDR2 FNYEAQ. There are 14 residues in the CDR3. J gave up 8 bases and V 5 bases, and 7 bases lay outside the gene matches. CDR3 in DNA: TGTGCCAGCAGCGCAGCGGACAGGGGAGATGAGCAGTTCTTC. Its translation is CASSAADRGDEQFF.

There are a few counts of this clonotype. V and J are TRBV25-1 and TRBJ2-7; no definite D call. CDR3 length: 12 amino acids. Deletions cut 4 bases from V and 5 bases from J, with 9 bases between. In germline, CDR1 is MGHDK, CDR2 SYGVNS. In DNA, the CDR3 is TGTGCCAGCAGTGTCCTTATCCACGAGCAGTACTTC. Translating it yields CASSVLIHEQYF.

This clonotype has more than one count but fewer than ten. The chain is built from TRBV6-2 or TRBV6-3 and TRBJ2-1; 13 nucleotides line up with TRBD2. J gave up 1 base and V 6 bases, and 12 bases lay outside the gene matches. Germline CDR1 reads MNHEY; CDR2 reads SVGEGT. This CDR3 spans 19 amino acids. The CDR3 DNA sequence: TGTGCCAGCAGCCTATCGGGACTAGCGGGGTCAGGGTCCTACAATGAGCAGTTCTTC. Translated: CASSLSGLAGSGSYNEQFF.

A word on this clonotype: The conserved phenylalanine or tryptophan normally closing the CDR3 is absent here, so this likely arose from a read error. The limits of the CDR3 on the DNA are not certain, so only TCRdb's listed CDR3 is given. This chain connects TRBV4-1 to TRBJ2-1; the table calls TRBD2, which could not be checked here. The germline CDR1 and CDR2 sequences are MGHRA and YSYEKL. The CDR3 length equals 15 residues, ends included. Here the CDR3 reads CASSQDLASGKIGPL.

This clonotype was seen repeatedly, ten times or more. This chain links TRBV6-2 or TRBV6-3 with TRBJ2-1; D not certain. CDR3 size: 16 residues. From germline, CDR1 is MNHEY and CDR2 SVGEGT. Trimming shortened V by 7 bases and J by 0 bases, and 16 bases separated the two germline ends. The CDR3: CASMPPGASSYNEQFF. The CDR3 region has the DNA TGTGCCAGCATGCCCCCGGGCGCCAGCTCCTACAATGAGCAGTTCTTC.

This clonotype was counted a single time. This rearrangement joins TRBV11-3 to TRBJ2-1; either TRBD1 or TRBD2 may fit D (5 bases each). The CDR3 spans 16 residues. Between the trimmed V and J ends, which lost 5 bases and 7 bases, there was a span of 21 bases. CDR1 and CDR2 (germline): SGHNT, YENEEA. The CDR3 DNA sequence: TGTGCCAGCAGCGACGGGACCGAGCCTTCTCGGAATGAGCAGTTCTTC. It encodes CASSDGTEPSRNEQFF.

The rearrangement joins TRBV7-3 to TRBJ2-3, with 8 bases identical to TRBD2. Germline values: CDR1 SGHTA, CDR2 FQGTGA. V shed 5 bases, J shed 6 bases, and the junction held 10 bases outside the gene matches. This CDR3 has 15 amino acids. CDR3 in amino acids: CASSPGLAGADTQYF. The CDR3 region has the DNA TGTGCCAGCAGCCCCGGACTAGCAGGTGCCGATACGCAGTATTTT.

The chain combines TRBV4-3 with TRBJ2-5; 7 bases fit TRBD2. The length of the CDR3 is 15 residues. Germline V lookup: CDR1 LGHNA, CDR2 YSLEER. The V gene end was trimmed by 0 bases and the J gene end by 5 bases; junction bases not matched to a gene: 6. In DNA form, the CDR3 reads TGCGCCAGCAGCCAAGAGGGCAGCGGGATGGAGACCCAGTACTTC. Translating it yields CASSQEGSGMETQYF.

V and J are TRBV5-6 and TRBJ2-7, with D possibly TRBD1 on 6 matching bases. Germline CDR1 is SGHDT and CDR2 is YYEEEE. Trimming removed 0 bases from V and 3 bases from J, with 10 bases in between. This CDR3 contains 14 residues. CDR3 region: CASSLGQGYYEQYF. The DNA for the CDR3 is TGTGCCAGCAGCTTGGGGCAGGGGTACTACGAGCAGTACTTC.

This clonotype was counted a few times. The rearrangement uses TRBV27 and TRBJ2-1; TRBD2 might be the D (5 bases). V lost 5 bases to trimming and J lost 9 bases, with 17 bases between them. The CDR3 extends over 14 amino acids. Germline loops: CDR1 MNHEY, CDR2 SMNVEV (reference sequence). The CDR3 DNA sequence: TGTGCCAGCAGTCTCGGACCCCCGGGGAGTGAGCAGTTCTTC. This sequence encodes CASSLGPPGSEQFF.

This chain connects TRBV7-3 to TRBJ2-3; 8 bases align to TRBD1. This CDR3 contains 15 residues. CDR1 is SGHTA and CDR2 is FQGTGA in the germline V gene. The V and J ends lost 2 bases and 7 bases, in that order; junction bases with no gene match: 8. The CDR3 loop reads CASSLSRGQGHTQYF. CDR3 DNA sequence: TGTGCCAGCAGCTTATCCAGGGGGCAAGGTCATACGCAGTATTTT.

The chain links TRBV9 to TRBJ1-5; D perhaps matches TRBD1 (6 bases). Trimming stripped 6 bases from V and 2 bases from J, with 9 bases between. The CDR3 spans 13 residues. Germline assignment: CDR1 SGDLS and CDR2 YYNGEE. The CDR3 spells CASNEGGNQPQHF. CDR3 nucleotide sequence: TGTGCCAGCAACGAGGGGGGCAATCAGCCCCAGCATTTT.

The CDR3 DNA follows: TGTGCCAGCAGCGTATTAGGACTAGCGGTACAAGACGGGGAGCTGTTTTTT. Its protein is CASSVLGLAVQDGELFF. The J gene is TRBJ2-2, the V gene TRBV9; 10 bases match TRBD2. The CDR3 runs 17 residues. V was clipped by 1 base and J by 7 bases; unmatched bases: 10. Looked up from germline, CDR1 is SGDLS and CDR2 is YYNGEE.

Remarks on this clonotype: At one end, the junction sequence differs from germline, possibly due to a read error. The rearrangement uses TRBV27 and TRBJ2-3; tentatively, D is TRBD2 (6 bases). Germline V CDR1 and CDR2: MNHEY, SMNVEV (reference sequence). CDR3 size: 15 residues. CDR3 sequence (DNA): TGTGCCACCAGTTTAATCGCTAGCGACACAGATACGCAGTATTTT. Its protein product is CATSLIASDTDTQYF.

The genes are TRBV4-3 and TRBJ2-7; D may be TRBD1 (5 bases). Germline V gives CDR1 LGHNA, CDR2 YSLEER. The V end lost 2 bases, the J end lost 1 base, and 9 bases lay between the germline ends. This CDR3 has 14 amino acids. CDR3 amino acids: CASSQSTGSYEQYF. CDR3 coding DNA: TGCGCCAGCAGCCAAAGCACAGGTTCCTACGAGCAGTACTTC.

This clonotype was observed a few times. This chain connects TRBV27 to TRBJ1-2; 10 positions match TRBD1. This CDR3 has 14 amino acids. Germline loops: CDR1 MNHEY, CDR2 SMNVEV (reference sequence). V lost 5 bases to trimming and J lost 8 bases; unmatched junction nucleotides: 8. This CDR3 reads CASSPTGGGWGYTF. The CDR3 nucleotides are TGTGCCAGCAGTCCGACAGGGGGCGGTTGGGGCTACACCTTC.